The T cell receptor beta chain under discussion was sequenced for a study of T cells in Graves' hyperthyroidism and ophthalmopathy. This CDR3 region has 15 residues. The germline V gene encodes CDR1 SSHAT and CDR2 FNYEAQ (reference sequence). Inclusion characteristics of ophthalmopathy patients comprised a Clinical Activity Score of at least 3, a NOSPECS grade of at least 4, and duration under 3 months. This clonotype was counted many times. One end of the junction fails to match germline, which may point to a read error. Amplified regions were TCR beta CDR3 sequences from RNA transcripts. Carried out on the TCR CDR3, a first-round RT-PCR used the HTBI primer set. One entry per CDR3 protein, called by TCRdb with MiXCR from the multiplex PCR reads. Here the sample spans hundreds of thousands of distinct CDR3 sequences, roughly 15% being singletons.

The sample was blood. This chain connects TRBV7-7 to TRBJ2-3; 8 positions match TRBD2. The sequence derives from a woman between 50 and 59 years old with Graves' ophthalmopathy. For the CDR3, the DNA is TGTGCTAGCAGTATGGGCCTAGCGGGCCCAGATACGCAGTATTTT. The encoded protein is CASSMGLAGPDTQYF. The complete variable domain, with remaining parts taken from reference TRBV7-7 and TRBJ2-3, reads GAGVSQSPRYKVTKRGQDVTLRCDPISSHATLYWYQQALGQGPEFLTYFNYEAQPDKSGLPSDRFSAERPEGSISTLTIQRTEQRDSAMYRCASSMGLAGPDTQYFGPGTRLTVL.